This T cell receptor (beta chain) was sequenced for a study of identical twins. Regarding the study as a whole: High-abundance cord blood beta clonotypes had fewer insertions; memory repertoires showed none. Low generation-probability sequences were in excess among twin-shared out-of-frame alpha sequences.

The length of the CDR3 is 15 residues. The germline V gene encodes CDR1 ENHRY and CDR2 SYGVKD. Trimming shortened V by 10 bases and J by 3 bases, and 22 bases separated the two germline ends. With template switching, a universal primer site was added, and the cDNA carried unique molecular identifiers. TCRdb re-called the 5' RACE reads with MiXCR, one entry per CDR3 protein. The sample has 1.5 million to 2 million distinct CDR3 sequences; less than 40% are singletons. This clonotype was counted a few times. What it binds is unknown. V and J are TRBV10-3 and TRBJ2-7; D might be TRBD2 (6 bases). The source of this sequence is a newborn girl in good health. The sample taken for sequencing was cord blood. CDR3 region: CASSRTRLEHYEQYF. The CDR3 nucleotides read TGTGCCAGCTCCCGAACGAGACTAGAACACTACGAGCAGTACTTC.